This T cell receptor (beta chain) was captured in a study of monozygotic twins with inflammatory bowel disease. Regarding this clonotype: Its target is not known.

This CDR3 is 14 amino acids long. The germline V gene has CDR1 GTSNPN and CDR2 SVGIG (reference sequence). Study conclusions and caveats: Patients with IBD had less TCRbeta diversity (inverse Simpson) than their healthy co-twins.

Researchers put TCRalpha and TCRbeta cDNA through two nested PCRs lasting approximately 16 and 9 cycles. For each CDR3 protein, TCRdb gives one entry from its re-call of the 5' RACE reads, without DNA. The repertoire table contains under 200,000 distinct CDR3 sequences. This chain uses TRBV30 with TRBJ2-7; TCRdb designates TRBD1, a call that cannot be tested without DNA. The source of this sequence is a human donor with ulcerative colitis or Crohn's disease, or a healthy co-twin of an affected twin (not recorded which). Sequencing was carried out using blood. The CDR3 is CAWNKEGDHYEQYF.